This TCR beta chain was sequenced during a study of type 1 and type 2 diabetes patients. V was shortened by 2 bases and J by 4 bases, with 8 bases between the two germline ends. This CDR3 spans 14 amino acids. In germline, CDR1 is LGHNA, CDR2 YSLEER. PCR was run on genomic DNA. A primer set of 30 forward and 13 reverse primers amplified the CDR3. TCRdb reanalysed the multiplex PCR reads using MiXCR and keeps one entry per CDR3 protein. The sample carries a few hundred thousand distinct CDR3 sequences, over 45% recorded once. Standard classification criteria confirmed type 1 or type 2 diabetes in all patients.

This sequence was found in a man between 18 and 35 years old with type 2 diabetes. Sequencing was carried out using peripheral blood mononuclear cells (PBMCs). This rearrangement joins TRBV4-3 to TRBJ2-2; D gene unclear. The CDR3 region has the DNA TGCGCCAGCAGCCAAAGGACGGGCACCGGGGAGCTGTTTTTT. This codes for CASSQRTGTGELFF.